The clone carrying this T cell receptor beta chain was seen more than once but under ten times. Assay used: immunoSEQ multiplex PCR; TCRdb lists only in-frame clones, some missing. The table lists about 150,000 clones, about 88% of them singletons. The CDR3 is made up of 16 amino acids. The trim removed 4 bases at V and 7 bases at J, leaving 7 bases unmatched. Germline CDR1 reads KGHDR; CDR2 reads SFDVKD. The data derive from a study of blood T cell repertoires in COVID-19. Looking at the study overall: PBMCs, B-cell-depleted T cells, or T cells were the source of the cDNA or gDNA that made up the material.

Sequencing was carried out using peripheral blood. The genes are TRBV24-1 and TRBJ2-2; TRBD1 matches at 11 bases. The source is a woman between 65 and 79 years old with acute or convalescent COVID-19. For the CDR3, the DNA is TGTGCCACCAGTGAACCGGGACAGGGGGGGAACGGGGAGCTGTTTTTT. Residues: CATSEPGQGGNGELFF.